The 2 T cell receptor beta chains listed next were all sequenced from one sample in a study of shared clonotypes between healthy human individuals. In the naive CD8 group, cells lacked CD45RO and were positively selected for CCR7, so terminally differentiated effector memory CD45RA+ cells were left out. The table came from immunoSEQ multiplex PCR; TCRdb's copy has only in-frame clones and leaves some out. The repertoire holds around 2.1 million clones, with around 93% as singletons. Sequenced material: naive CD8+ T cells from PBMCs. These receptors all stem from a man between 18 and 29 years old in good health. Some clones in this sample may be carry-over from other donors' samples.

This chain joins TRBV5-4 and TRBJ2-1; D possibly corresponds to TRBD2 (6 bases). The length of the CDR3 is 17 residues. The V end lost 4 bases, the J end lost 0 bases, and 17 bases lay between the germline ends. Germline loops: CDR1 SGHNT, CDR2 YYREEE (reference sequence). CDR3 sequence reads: CASSVGRIAASYNEQFF. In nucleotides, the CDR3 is TGTGCCAGCAGCGTCGGACGTATAGCGGCCTCCTACAATGAGCAGTTCTTC. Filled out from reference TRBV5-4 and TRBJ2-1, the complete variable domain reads ETGVTQSPTHLIKTRGQQVTLRCSSQSGHNTVSWYQQALGQGPQFIFQYYREEENGRGNFPPRFSGLQFPNYSSELNVNALELDDSALYLCASSVGRIAASYNEQFFGPGTRLTVL.

Here the CDR3 reads CASSIEAWGNTEAFF. The DNA for the CDR3 is TGTGCCAGTAGTATAGAGGCCTGGGGGAACACTGAAGCTTTCTTT. The V call is TRBV19, the J call TRBJ1-1; D is uncertain. The V end lost 0 bases, the J end lost 1 base, and 9 bases lay between the germline ends. The CDR3 has 15 residues. Germline V CDR1 and CDR2: LNHDA, SQIVND (reference sequence).